The 2 T cell receptor beta chains reported below all come from one sample, sequenced in a study of graft-versus-host responses after intestinal transplantation. The table came from immunoSEQ multiplex PCR; TCRdb's copy has only in-frame clones and leaves some out. The sample yields around 17,000 clones, 80% to 90% seen once. This material consisted of PBMCs, taken approximately 3.5 months after intestinal transplant. The receptors here all came from a human patient who received an intestinal transplant, so some T cells may come from the graft donor.

This chain joins TRBV7-9 and TRBJ1-1; no clear D. Looked up from germline, CDR1 is SEHNR and CDR2 is FQNEAQ (reference sequence). The CDR3 runs 15 residues. Deletions cut 1 base from V and 5 bases from J, with 14 bases between. CDR3 loop: CASSLGEADRTEAFF. CDR3 coding DNA: TGTGCCAGCAGCTTAGGGGAGGCGGATAGGACTGAAGCTTTCTTT.

The DNA for the CDR3 is TGTGCCAGCAGAGTTAGCGCCGAGGGGCACAATGAGCAGTTCTTC. Encoded protein: CASRVSAEGHNEQFF. The chain has TRBV6-4 and TRBJ2-1; D is perhaps TRBD1 or TRBD2 (5 bases each). V was clipped by 6 bases and J by 5 bases, with 17 bases between them. The CDR3 has 15 amino acids. Germline V gene sequence: CDR1 MRHNA, CDR2 SNTAGT.